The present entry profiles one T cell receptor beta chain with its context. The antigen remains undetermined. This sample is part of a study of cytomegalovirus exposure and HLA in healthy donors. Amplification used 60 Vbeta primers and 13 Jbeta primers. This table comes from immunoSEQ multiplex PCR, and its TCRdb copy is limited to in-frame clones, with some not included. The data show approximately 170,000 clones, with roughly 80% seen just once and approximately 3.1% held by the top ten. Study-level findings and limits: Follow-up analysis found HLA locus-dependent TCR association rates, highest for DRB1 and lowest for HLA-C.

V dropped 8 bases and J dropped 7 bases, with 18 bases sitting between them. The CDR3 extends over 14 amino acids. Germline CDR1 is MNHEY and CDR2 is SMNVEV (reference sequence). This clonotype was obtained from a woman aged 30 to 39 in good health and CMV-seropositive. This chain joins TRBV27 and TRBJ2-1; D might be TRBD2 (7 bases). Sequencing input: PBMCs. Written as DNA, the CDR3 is TGTGCCAGCGGAACTAGGGGGGGGTTAAATGAGCAGTTCTTC. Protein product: CASGTRGGLNEQFF.